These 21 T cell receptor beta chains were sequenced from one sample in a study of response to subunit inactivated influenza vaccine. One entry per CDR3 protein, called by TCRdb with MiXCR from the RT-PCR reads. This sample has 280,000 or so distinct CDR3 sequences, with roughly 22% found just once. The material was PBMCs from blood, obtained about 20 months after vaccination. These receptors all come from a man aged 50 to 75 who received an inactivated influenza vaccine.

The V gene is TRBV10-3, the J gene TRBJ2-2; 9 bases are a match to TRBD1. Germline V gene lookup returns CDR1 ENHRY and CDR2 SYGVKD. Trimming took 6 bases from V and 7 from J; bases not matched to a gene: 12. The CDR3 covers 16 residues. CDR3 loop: CAIRPAGQGVNGELFF. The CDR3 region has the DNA TGTGCCATCAGACCAGCGGGACAGGGTGTGAACGGGGAGCTGTTTTTT.

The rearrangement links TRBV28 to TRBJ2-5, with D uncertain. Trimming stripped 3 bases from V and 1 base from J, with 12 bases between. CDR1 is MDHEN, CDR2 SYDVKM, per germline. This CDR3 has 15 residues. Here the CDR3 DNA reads TGTGCCAGCAGTTTTGGGATGGGCAGCCAAGAGACCCAGTACTTC. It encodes CASSFGMGSQETQYF. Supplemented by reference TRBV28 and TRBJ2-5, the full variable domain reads DVKVTQSSRYLVKRTGEKVFLECVQDMDHENMFWYRQDPGLGLRLIYFSYDVKMKEKGDIPEGYSVSREKKERFSLILESASTNQTSMYLCASSFGMGSQETQYFGPGTRLLVL.

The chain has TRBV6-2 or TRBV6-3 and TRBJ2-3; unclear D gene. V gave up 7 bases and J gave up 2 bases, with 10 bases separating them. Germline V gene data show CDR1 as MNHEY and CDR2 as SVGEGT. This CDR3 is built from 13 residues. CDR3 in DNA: TGTGCCAGCAAACTCCTCGCCACAGATACGCAGTATTTT. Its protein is CASKLLATDTQYF.

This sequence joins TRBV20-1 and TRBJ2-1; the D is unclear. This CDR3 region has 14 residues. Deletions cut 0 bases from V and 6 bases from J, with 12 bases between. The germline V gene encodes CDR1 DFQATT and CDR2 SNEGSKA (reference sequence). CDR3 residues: CSAREVSLGNEQFF. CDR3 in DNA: TGCAGTGCTAGAGAGGTTAGTTTAGGCAATGAGCAGTTCTTC.

The CDR3: CASSLLVAGGHNEQFF. Here the CDR3 DNA reads TGTGCCAGCAGTTTATTGGTAGCGGGAGGCCACAATGAGCAGTTCTTC. The J gene is TRBJ2-1, the V gene TRBV28; 10 nucleotides line up with TRBD2. V lost 1 base to trimming and J lost 5 bases; unmatched junction nucleotides: 5. Germline assignment: CDR1 MDHEN and CDR2 SYDVKM. This CDR3 is 16 amino acids long.

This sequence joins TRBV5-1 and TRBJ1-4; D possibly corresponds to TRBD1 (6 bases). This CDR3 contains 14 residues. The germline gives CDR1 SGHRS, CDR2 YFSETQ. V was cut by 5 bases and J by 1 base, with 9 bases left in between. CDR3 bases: TGCGCCAGCAGAAAGGGGGGAACTAATGAAAAACTGTTTTTT. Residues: CASRKGGTNEKLFF.

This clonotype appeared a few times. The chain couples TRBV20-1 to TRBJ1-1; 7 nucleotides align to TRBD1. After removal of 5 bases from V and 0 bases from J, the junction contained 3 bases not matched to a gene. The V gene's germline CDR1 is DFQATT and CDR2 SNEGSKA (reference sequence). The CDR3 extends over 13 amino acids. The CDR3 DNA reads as TGCAGTGCTCCCGGGACAGTGAACACTGAAGCTTTCTTT. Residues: CSAPGTVNTEAFF.

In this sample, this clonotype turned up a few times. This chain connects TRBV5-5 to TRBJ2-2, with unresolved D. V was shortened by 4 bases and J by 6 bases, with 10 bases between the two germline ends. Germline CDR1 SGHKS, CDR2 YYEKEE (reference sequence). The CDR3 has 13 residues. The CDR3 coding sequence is TGTGCCAGCAGCACGAACAGAGCCGGGGAGCTGTTTTTT. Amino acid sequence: CASSTNRAGELFF.

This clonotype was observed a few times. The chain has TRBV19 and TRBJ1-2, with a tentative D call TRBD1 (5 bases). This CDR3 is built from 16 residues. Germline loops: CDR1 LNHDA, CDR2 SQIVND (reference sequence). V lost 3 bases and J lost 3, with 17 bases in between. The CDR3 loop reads CASSMRDSILDYGYTF. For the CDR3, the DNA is TGTGCCAGTAGTATGCGGGACTCTATCCTCGACTATGGCTACACCTTC. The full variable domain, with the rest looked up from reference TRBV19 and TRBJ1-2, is DGGITQSPKYLFRKEGQNVTLSCEQNLNHDAMYWYRQDPGQGLRLIYYSQIVNDFQKGDIAEGYSVSREKKESFPLTVTSAQKNPTAFYLCASSMRDSILDYGYTFGSGTRLTVV.

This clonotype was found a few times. CDR3 protein: CASSYSIGPGTGELFF. For the CDR3, the DNA is TGTGCCAGCAGTTACTCGATTGGGCCGGGCACCGGGGAGCTGTTTTTT. The chain recombines TRBV6-5 with TRBJ2-2; D uncertain. Germline CDR1 and CDR2: MNHEY and SVGAGI. The CDR3 is 16 residues long. The ends were cut back, 0 bases at V and 4 bases at J, with 12 bases in the middle.

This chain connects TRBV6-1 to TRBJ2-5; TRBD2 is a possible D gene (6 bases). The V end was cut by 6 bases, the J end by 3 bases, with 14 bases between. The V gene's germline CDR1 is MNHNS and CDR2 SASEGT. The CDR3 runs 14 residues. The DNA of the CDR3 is TGTGCCAGCAGCCCCGCTGGAGGGGAAGAGACCCAGTACTTC. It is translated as CASSPAGGEETQYF.

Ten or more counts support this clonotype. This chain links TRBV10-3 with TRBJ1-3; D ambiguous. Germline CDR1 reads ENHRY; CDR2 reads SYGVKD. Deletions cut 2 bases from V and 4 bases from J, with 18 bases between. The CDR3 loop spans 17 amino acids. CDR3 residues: CAISELGRTRSGNTIYF. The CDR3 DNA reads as TGTGCCATCAGTGAGCTAGGGAGAACGCGGAGCGGAAACACCATATATTTT.

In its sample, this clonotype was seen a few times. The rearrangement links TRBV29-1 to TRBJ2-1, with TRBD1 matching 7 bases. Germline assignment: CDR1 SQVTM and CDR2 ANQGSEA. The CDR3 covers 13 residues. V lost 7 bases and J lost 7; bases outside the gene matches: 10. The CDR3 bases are TGCAGCGGCACTCCCACGGACAGGAATGAGCAGTTCTTC. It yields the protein CSGTPTDRNEQFF.

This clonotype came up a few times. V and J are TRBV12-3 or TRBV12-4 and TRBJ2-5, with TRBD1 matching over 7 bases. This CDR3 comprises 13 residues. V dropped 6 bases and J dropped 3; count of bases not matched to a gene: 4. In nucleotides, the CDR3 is TGTGCCAGCAGCCCGGGACAGAAAGAGACCCAGTACTTC. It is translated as CASSPGQKETQYF.

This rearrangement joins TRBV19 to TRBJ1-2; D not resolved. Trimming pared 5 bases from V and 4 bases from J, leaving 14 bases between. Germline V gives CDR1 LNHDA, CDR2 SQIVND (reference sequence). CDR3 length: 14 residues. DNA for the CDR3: TGTGCCAGTAGTTTCAGCGACACCCTCTATGGCTACACCTTC. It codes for CASSFSDTLYGYTF.

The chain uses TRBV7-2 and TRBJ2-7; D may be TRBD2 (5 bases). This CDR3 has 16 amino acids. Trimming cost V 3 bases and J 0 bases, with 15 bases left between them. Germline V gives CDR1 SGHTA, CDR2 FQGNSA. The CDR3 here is CASSFNLWESSYEQYF. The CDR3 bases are TGTGCCAGCAGCTTTAACTTGTGGGAGAGCTCCTACGAGCAGTACTTC.

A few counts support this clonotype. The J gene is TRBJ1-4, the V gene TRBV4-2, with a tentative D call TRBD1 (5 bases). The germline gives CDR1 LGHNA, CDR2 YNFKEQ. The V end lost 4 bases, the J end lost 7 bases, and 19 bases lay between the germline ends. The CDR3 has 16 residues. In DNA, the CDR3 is TGTGCCAGCAGCCGCTTCAGGGAGATGGCGGGTGAAAAACTGTTTTTT. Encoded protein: CASSRFREMAGEKLFF.

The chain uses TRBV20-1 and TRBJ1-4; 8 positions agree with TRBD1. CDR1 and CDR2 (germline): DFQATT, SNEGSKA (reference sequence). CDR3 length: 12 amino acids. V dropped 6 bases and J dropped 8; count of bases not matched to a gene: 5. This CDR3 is CSARGQDEKLFF. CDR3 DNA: TGCAGTGCCCGGGGACAGGACGAAAAACTGTTTTTT.

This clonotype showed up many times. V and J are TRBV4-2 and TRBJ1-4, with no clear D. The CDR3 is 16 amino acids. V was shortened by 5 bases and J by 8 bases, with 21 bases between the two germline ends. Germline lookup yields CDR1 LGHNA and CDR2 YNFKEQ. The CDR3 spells CASSSPGSLVGEKLFF. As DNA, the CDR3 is TGTGCCAGCAGCTCCCCCGGGTCCTTGGTTGGGGAAAAACTGTTTTTT.

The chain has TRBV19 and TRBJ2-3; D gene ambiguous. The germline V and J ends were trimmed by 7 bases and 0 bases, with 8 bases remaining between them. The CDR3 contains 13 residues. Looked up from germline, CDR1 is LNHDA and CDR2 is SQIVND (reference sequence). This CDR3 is CASTTASTDTQYF. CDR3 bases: TGTGCCAGTACCACAGCTAGCACAGATACGCAGTATTTT.

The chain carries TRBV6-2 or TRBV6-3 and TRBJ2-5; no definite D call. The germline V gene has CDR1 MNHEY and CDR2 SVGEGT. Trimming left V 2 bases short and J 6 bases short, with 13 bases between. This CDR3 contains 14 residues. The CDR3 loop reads CASSYGVAPKTQYF. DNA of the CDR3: TGTGCCAGCAGTTACGGGGTAGCCCCCAAGACCCAGTACTTC.